The 2 T cell receptor beta chains below were found in one sample sequenced in a study of control samples from healthy donors and cancer patients. Only in-frame clones appear in the TCRdb table, and some are missing; sequencing was by immunoSEQ multiplex PCR. The ten top clones account for roughly 2%, within a sample of roughly 200,000 clones. The material sequenced was blood. These receptors were taken from a woman aged 25 to 39 in good health.

This rearrangement joins TRBV2 to TRBJ2-2; D is ambiguous. The CDR3 has 14 residues. The germline V gene encodes CDR1 SNHLY and CDR2 FYNNEI. Trimming removed 3 bases from V and 1 base from J, with 6 bases in between. The CDR3 DNA reads as TGTGCCAGCAGTGATTTACTGAACACCGGGGAGCTGTTTTTT. Its translation: CASSDLLNTGELFF.

This chain uses TRBV20-1 with TRBJ2-2, with D possibly being TRBD1 or TRBD2 (6 bases each). Germline CDR1 reads DFQATT; CDR2 reads SNEGSKA (reference sequence). Trimming stripped 3 bases from V and 0 bases from J, with 8 bases between. CDR3 length: 14 amino acids. The CDR3 DNA is TGCAGTGCTAGTAGGGGGGCGAACACCGGGGAGCTGTTTTTT. It yields the protein CSASRGANTGELFF.